This T cell receptor beta chain was captured by sequencing in a study of HIV-infected patients and healthy controls. Study findings and constraints: Significantly higher mean Gini indices appeared in HIV-infected repertoires, possibly reflecting oligoclonality.

Alpha and beta constant-region primers primed reverse transcription of approximately 0.55 ug RNA. Using multiplexing indices, alpha and beta chain libraries were generated apart by chain-specific third strand synthesis. TCRdb reanalysed the 5' RACE reads using MiXCR and keeps one entry per CDR3 protein. Here the sample spans thousands of distinct CDR3 sequences, 9.3% being singletons. This clonotype is medium-sized by share. What it binds is not known. Germline CDR1 LNHDA, CDR2 SQIVND (reference sequence). This CDR3 spans 16 amino acids. With 2 bases clipped from V and 1 base from J, the junction kept 5 bases outside the gene matches. The repertoire came from unfractionated whole blood and reflected all unsorted peripheral T cells. A roughly 2.5 ml peripheral blood sample was taken for RNA.

The clonotype comes from an adult with HIV infection. V gene TRBV19 combines with J gene TRBJ1-5; 7 bases agree with TRBD1. This specimen was blood, taken before antiretroviral therapy. In nucleotides, the CDR3 is TGTGCCAGTAGTATAAGACAGGGCATGAGCAATCAGCCCCAGCATTTT. Amino acids: CASSIRQGMSNQPQHF. Based on the CDR3 plus reference TRBV19 and TRBJ1-5, the full variable domain is DGGITQSPKYLFRKEGQNVTLSCEQNLNHDAMYWYRQDPGQGLRLIYYSQIVNDFQKGDIAEGYSVSREKKESFPLTVTSAQKNPTAFYLCASSIRQGMSNQPQHFGDGTRLSIL.